Listed here is a single T cell receptor beta chain. Its antigen specificity is not known. Qualities for individual bases were not recorded, and no much larger clone is one base off. The time point label corresponds to: pre-sensitization, week 0. The sample's treatment or condition label is to be understood as: therapeutic diphenylcyclopropenone sensitization with weekly scalp DPC. At each patch-test visit, blood was drawn before the patch test was applied. Patients were eligible if aged 18 to 70, diagnosed with alopecia and judged suitable for DPC therapy, and pregnant patients were excluded. Total RNA was isolated from unfractionated whole blood collected in Tempus Blood RNA tubes. Relative to germline, V is missing 7 bases and J is missing 5 bases, with 10 bases of the junction outside any gene match. The CDR3, cysteine through phenylalanine, is 13 amino acids long. Of the read, only the CDR3 DNA is kept; its 39 bases are in frame from base 1. Looking up the germline V gene yields CDR1 SQVTM and CDR2 ANQGSEA.

The method behind the library was RACE. TCRdb lists the instrument as NextSeq 500. Library preparation attached unique molecular identifiers to individual cDNA molecules for quantitative, reproducible TCR counting. Both TCR alpha and TCR beta chains were sequenced from each blood RNA sample. Per the authors' processing: A median of about 89,000 TCRs per sample was observed, with a range of about 20,000 to 700,000. The Decombinator software suite was used to annotate the V, J and CDR3 of the TCR reads. For PS versus PT1 abundance plots, all samples were subsampled to the same number of TCRs (28,000). TCRs were defined as expanded if absent before sensitization and observed at least eight times at the 2-week time point. Using fastp trimming at Q25 and MiXCR clonotype assembly, TCRdb reanalyzed the public sequencing data and kept in-frame beta chains. One record per CDR3 amino acid sequence lists the most common genes and DNA. The V and J calls shown here were made by TCRdb, not taken from the authors' results. The sample has 180,000 or so distinct CDR3 sequences on record, nearly 30% of them singletons. The top ten clonotypes cover roughly 3% of the sample.

The source of the sample is a study of human T cells and chemical hapten exposure (dated by TCRdb to the early 2020s). Regarding the study in general: For sensitization, 2% DPC in acetone was applied to a roughly 2 cm by roughly 2 cm area of upper inner arm skin. Blood samples were taken from patients before sensitization (week 0) and then at 2, 6 and about 24 weeks after DPC sensitization. The mostly female patient cohort included alopecia areata with under or over 50% scalp involvement, alopecia totalis and alopecia universalis. For TCR sequencing, blood came from approximately 29 alopecia patients at anywhere from one to four time points (pre-sensitization, 2, 6 and 24 weeks). Patch testing was performed on the upper back with Finn chambers containing 0.01% DPC, and the patch tests were scored after 6 days according to International Contact Dermatitis Research Group standards. In alopecia patients, the study followed how the peripheral blood TCR repertoire changed in vivo over primary and secondary sensitization to diphenylcyclopropenone (DPC), a hapten. Patients additionally received weekly therapeutic DPC doses to the scalp throughout the approximately 25-week study period. The libraries were sequenced as a pool, and the TCR yield per sample differed mostly because of small variations in library volumes within the pool.

Summary of the overall study and its limitations: Expanded TCRs formed significantly more large CDR3 similarity clusters than pre-sensitization or healthy control sets, consistent with antigen-driven responses. No change with DPC sensitization was found in the number of TCRs above 1 in 1000 frequency, and no evidence of global repertoire structure alterations was found. A positive correlation was found between the number of PT1 expanded TCRs and patch test score, with significance reached at thresholds 8, 16 and 32 but not 4. Because every patient had alopecia, a presumed autoimmune disease, the patients' immune response might differ from that of healthy individuals. Repeated subsampling changed both the strength of the expansion versus patch-test correlation and the threshold at which that correlation became significant.

The chain employs TRBV29-1 and TRBJ2-7, with 8 middle bases fitting TRBD1. This clonotype was obtained from a woman between 25 and 40 years old with alopecia areata. Some clones in this sample may be carry-over from other donors' samples. This sample comprised whole blood, obtained in connection with sensitization to the hapten diphenylcyclopropenone (DPC). The CDR3 region has the sequence CSAIGQGSHEQYF. The nucleotides read TGCAGCGCCATAGGACAGGGAAGCCACGAGCAGTACTTC.